These 12 T cell receptor beta chains share one sample of origin, sequenced in a study of T-cell reconstitution after alpha-beta-depleted transplantation in children. A TCRbeta library incorporating unique molecular identifiers was prepared. MiXCR, run by TCRdb on the PCR reads, gives a single entry per CDR3 protein. The data contain 500,000 or so distinct CDR3 sequences, approximately 29% of them singletons. The sample in question was PBMCs from the stem cell graft donor, obtained from the stem cell graft. These receptors all stem from a human donor who donated a stem cell graft to a child with aplastic anemia.

This clonotype showed up just once. The genes are TRBV20-1 and TRBJ1-4; D gene uncertain. Trimming took off 3 bases at V and 12 bases at J, with 11 bases between the two ends. Germline loops: CDR1 DFQATT, CDR2 SNEGSKA (reference sequence). There are 11 residues in the CDR3. The CDR3 DNA reads TGCAGTGCTAGGAACCGAGAAGAACTGTTTTTT. It specifies CSARNREELFF.

The genes are TRBV5-1 and TRBJ2-7; 14 bases are shared with TRBD2. The CDR3 spans 16 residues. V trimming: 4 bases; J trimming: 4 bases; junction bases outside the gene matches: 7. The germline V gene encodes CDR1 SGHRS and CDR2 YFSETQ. CDR3 DNA sequence: TGCGCCAGCAGCCTAGGACTAGCGGGGGGCTTTTACGAGCAGTACTTC. This translates into CASSLGLAGGFYEQYF.

This chain uses TRBV7-2 with TRBJ1-5; 7 bases align to TRBD1. This CDR3 has 16 residues. Germline loops: CDR1 SGHTA, CDR2 FQGNSA. Trimming removed 5 bases from V and 6 bases from J; junction bases left unmatched: 13. CDR3 in amino acids: CASSLSGGRASQPQHF. The CDR3 DNA reads as TGTGCCAGCAGCCTATCAGGGGGACGGGCTTCTCAGCCCCAGCATTTT.

V usage is TRBV19 and J usage is TRBJ2-7, with D possibly being TRBD1 (5 bases). The CDR3 totals 15 residues. Germline values: CDR1 LNHDA, CDR2 SQIVND (reference sequence). V was cut by 1 base and J by 5 bases, with 15 bases left in between. The CDR3 sequence is CASSIATAGKDEQYF. The CDR3 DNA is TGTGCCAGTAGTATAGCGACAGCCGGAAAGGACGAGCAGTACTTC.

A few counts support this clonotype. The gene calls are TRBV11-3 and TRBJ2-1; D gene uncertain. This CDR3 spans 16 amino acids. CDR1 is SGHNT, CDR2 YENEEA, per germline. V was cut by 3 bases and J by 2 bases, with 14 bases left in between. The CDR3 spells CASSFPTSPAYNEQFF. The DNA for the CDR3 is TGTGCCAGCAGCTTCCCGACTTCCCCTGCCTACAATGAGCAGTTCTTC.

The chain recombines TRBV6-2 or TRBV6-3 with TRBJ2-1; TRBD2 aligns across 12 bases. With 7 bases clipped from V and 9 bases from J, the junction kept 10 bases outside the gene matches. This CDR3 comprises 15 residues. CDR1 is MNHEY and CDR2 is SVGEGT in the germline V gene. The CDR3 DNA sequence: TGTGCCAGCACCGTGACTAGCGGGAGCGGTGGTGAGCAGTTCTTC. It codes for CASTVTSGSGGEQFF.

This clonotype was picked up a small number of times. The chain is built from TRBV20-1 and TRBJ2-3, with 7 bases identical to TRBD2. Germline CDR1 reads DFQATT; CDR2 reads SNEGSKA (reference sequence). This CDR3 comprises 13 residues. Unmatched junction bases numbered 9, after V lost 3 bases and J lost 9 bases. The CDR3 reads CSASGRSLGTQYF. The CDR3 coding sequence is TGCAGTGCTAGCGGGAGGTCCCTAGGGACGCAGTATTTT.

This clonotype was seen a few times. The chain is built from TRBV10-2 and TRBJ1-1; D is undetermined. The V end lost 5 bases, the J end lost 0 bases, and 4 bases lay between the germline ends. This CDR3 region has 12 residues. CDR1 is WSHSY and CDR2 is SAAADI in the germline V gene. The CDR3 nucleotides are TGCGCCAGCAGTATCATGAACACTGAAGCTTTCTTT. Translation gives CASSIMNTEAFF.

This clonotype has more than one count but fewer than ten. V is TRBV5-1 and J is TRBJ1-1; a weak D match, TRBD1 (5 bases). The CDR3 has 15 amino acids. Trimming stripped 0 bases from V and 1 base from J, with 10 bases between. Germline CDR1 and CDR2: SGHRS and YFSETQ. This CDR3 reads CASSLANRGNTEAFF. CDR3 DNA sequence: TGCGCCAGCAGCTTGGCCAATAGGGGGAACACTGAAGCTTTCTTT.

The table lists this clonotype with a few counts. This chain links TRBV24-1 with TRBJ2-1, with 11 nucleotides matching TRBD2. The CDR3 is 13 amino acids. Germline V CDR1 and CDR2: KGHDR, SFDVKD. Trimming removed 7 bases from V and 5 bases from J; junction bases left unmatched: 0. The CDR3 loop is CATRLAGDNEQFF. CDR3 DNA sequence: TGTGCCACCAGACTAGCGGGAGACAATGAGCAGTTCTTC.

This clonotype showed up just a few times. This sequence joins TRBV11-2 and TRBJ2-2; possibly TRBD1 for D (6 bases). The CDR3 is 15 amino acids. Trimming removed 5 bases from V and 5 bases from J, with 15 bases in between. Germline CDR1 SGHAT, CDR2 FQNNGV. Here the CDR3 reads CASSPRRGGTGELFF. The CDR3 DNA follows: TGTGCCAGCAGCCCCCGGCGAGGGGGAACCGGGGAGCTGTTTTTT.

The V and J genes are TRBV6-1 and TRBJ2-1; D gene unclear. Germline V CDR1 and CDR2: MNHNS, SASEGT. The V end lost 8 bases, the J end lost 1 base, and 12 bases lay between the germline ends. The CDR3 has 14 residues. CDR3 region: CASGEARSYNEQFF. DNA of the CDR3: TGTGCCAGCGGCGAAGCTAGGTCCTACAATGAGCAGTTCTTC.